This TCR beta chain came from a study of CD8+ T cells in alopecia areata. Treatment of the sample: oral pan-JAK inhibitor, 5-10 mg twice daily. Sequencing templates came from extracted RNA that was reverse transcribed into cDNA. The data were produced by immunoSEQ multiplex PCR, yet TCRdb's version contains in-frame clones alone and is incomplete. The data show some 170,000 clones, 50% to 75% seen once. Points on this clone: In the same sample, other DNA sequences code for this CDR3.

This sequence originates from a human donor with alopecia areata. Specimen: CD4+ T cells sorted from blood, collected at approximately week 55, from a patient treated with tofacitinib.

CDR3 DNA sequence: TGTGCCAGCAGTTACGAGGGCTGGGCTTTCTTT. It translates to CASSYEGWAFF. The chain uses TRBV6-5 and TRBJ1-1, with unresolved D. The CDR3 spans 11 residues. Germline V gene sequence: CDR1 MNHEY, CDR2 SVGAGI. V lost 2 bases and J lost 11, with 9 bases in between.